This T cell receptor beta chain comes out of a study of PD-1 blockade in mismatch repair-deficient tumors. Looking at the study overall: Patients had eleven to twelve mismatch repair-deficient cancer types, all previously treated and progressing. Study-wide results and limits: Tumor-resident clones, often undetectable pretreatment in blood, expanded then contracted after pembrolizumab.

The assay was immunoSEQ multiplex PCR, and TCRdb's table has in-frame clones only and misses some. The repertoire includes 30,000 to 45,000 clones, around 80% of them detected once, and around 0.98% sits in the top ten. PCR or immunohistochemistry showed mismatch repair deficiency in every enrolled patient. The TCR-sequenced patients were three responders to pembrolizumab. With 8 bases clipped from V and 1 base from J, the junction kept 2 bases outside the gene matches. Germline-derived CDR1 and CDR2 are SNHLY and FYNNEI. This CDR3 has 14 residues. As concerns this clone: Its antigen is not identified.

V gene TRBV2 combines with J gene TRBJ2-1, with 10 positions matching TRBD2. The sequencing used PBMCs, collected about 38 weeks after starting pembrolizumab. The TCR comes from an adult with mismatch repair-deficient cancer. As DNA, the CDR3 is TGTGCCAGCCGGACTAGCGGATCCTACAATGAGCAGTTCTTC. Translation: CASRTSGSYNEQFF.